The 17 T cell receptor beta chains in this list originate from one sample, sequenced in a study of blood T cells in healthy people across ages. The authors ran a second PCR of roughly 6 to 12 cycles using a sample-barcoded 5' primer and a J-beta primer mix. Each CDR3 protein is one row after TCRdb ran MiXCR on the 5' RACE reads. The sample lists around 1.7 million distinct CDR3 sequences, roughly 30% occurring once. Specimen: blood. The source of these receptors is a woman aged 25 to 39 in good health.

The chain carries TRBV9 and TRBJ2-5; unclear D gene. The V gene lost 0 bases and the J gene lost 1 base, with 10 bases spanning the gap. The CDR3 contains 15 residues. The V gene's germline CDR1 is SGDLS and CDR2 YYNGEE. The CDR3 sequence: CASSVAPTRQETQYF. Written as DNA, the CDR3 is TGTGCCAGCAGCGTAGCCCCGACTCGCCAAGAGACCCAGTACTTC.

The chain couples TRBV29-1 to TRBJ1-4; D gene ambiguous. Deletions cut 4 bases from V and 0 bases from J, with 12 bases between. The CDR3 sequence is 15 residues long. The germline V gene encodes CDR1 SQVTM and CDR2 ANQGSEA. CDR3 region: CSVARSLSTNEKLFF. In DNA form, the CDR3 reads TGCAGCGTTGCCCGCAGTCTTTCAACTAATGAAAAACTGTTTTTT.

CDR3 nucleotide sequence: TGTGCCAGCAGTTTATTGGTTGAGGGAGATACGCAGTATTTT. Translation gives CASSLLVEGDTQYF. V usage is TRBV27 and J usage is TRBJ2-3; TRBD2 might be the D (5 bases). The CDR3 has 14 amino acids. The V end lost 1 base, the J end lost 5 bases, and 10 bases lay between the germline ends. From germline, CDR1 is MNHEY and CDR2 SMNVEV (reference sequence).

This clonotype was found once. This chain connects TRBV20-1 to TRBJ2-4, with 9 bases aligning to TRBD2. The DNA end is a closer match to TRBJ2-7, so the J assignment may be wrong. Per the germline V gene, CDR1 is DFQATT and CDR2 is SNEGSKA (reference sequence). This CDR3 spans 16 amino acids. As DNA, the CDR3 is TGCAGTGCCGCGATAAACCAGGGACTAGCAGGGGTCGAGCAGTACTTC. Its translation: CSAAINQGLAGVEQYF.

This sequence joins TRBV4-3 and TRBJ1-3; no reliable D call. With 0 bases removed from V and 2 bases from J, the gap between germline ends came to 11 bases. The germline gives CDR1 LGHNA, CDR2 YSLEER. The CDR3 is made up of 16 amino acids. The CDR3, as DNA: TGCGCCAGCAGCCAAGATGCGGGCGCTCCTGGAAACACCATATATTTT. Translation: CASSQDAGAPGNTIYF.

This rearrangement joins TRBV6-1 to TRBJ2-5, with TRBD1 matching over 7 bases. V dropped 4 bases and J dropped 2; count of bases not matched to a gene: 4. Germline V gene sequence: CDR1 MNHNS, CDR2 SASEGT. The length of the CDR3 is 14 residues. As DNA, the CDR3 is TGTGCCAGCAGTGGTTCCAGGGGGCAAGAGACCCAGTACTTC. This gives the protein CASSGSRGQETQYF.

This clonotype was counted at least ten times. The chain uses TRBV6-4 and TRBJ2-3, with D perhaps TRBD2 (6 bases). Germline CDR1 MRHNA, CDR2 SNTAGT. The CDR3 loop spans 13 amino acids. The V end lost 3 bases, the J end lost 7 bases, and 11 bases lay between the germline ends. CDR3: CASSETRLNTQYF. CDR3 DNA: TGTGCCAGCAGTGAGACTAGATTGAATACGCAGTATTTT.

As for this clonotype: This may be a read error: a much more frequent sequence differs by one nucleotide. The chain combines TRBV29-1 with TRBJ2-5; the D gene is possibly TRBD1 (5 bases). The germline V gene encodes CDR1 SQVTM and CDR2 ANQGSEA. The CDR3 length is 12 residues. Trimming took off 0 bases at V and 11 bases at J, with 13 bases between the two ends. The CDR3 sequence is CSVEERAGMQYF. The CDR3 DNA sequence: TGCAGCGTTGAAGAACGGGCAGGGATGCAGTACTTC.

This clonotype occurred many times. The gene calls are TRBV7-2 and TRBJ1-4; D remains unclear. CDR3 size: 15 residues. Trimming took off 1 base at V and 0 bases at J, with 6 bases between the two ends. Germline V gives CDR1 SGHTA, CDR2 FQGNSA. The chain's CDR3 is CASSLVVATNEKLFF. CDR3 DNA: TGTGCCAGCAGCTTAGTTGTGGCAACTAATGAAAAACTGTTTTTT.

The chain joins TRBV18 to TRBJ1-2, with D tentatively TRBD1 (6 bases). V shed 0 bases and J shed 10 bases, with 18 bases lying between them. Per germline, CDR1 KGHSH and CDR2 LQKENI. The CDR3 consists of 15 residues. CDR3 DNA: TGTGCCAGCTCACCACCGAGTCCAGGGGTTAATGTCTACACCTTC. Its translation: CASSPPSPGVNVYTF.

This clonotype was detected many times. The J gene is TRBJ2-7, the V gene TRBV29-1, with TRBD1 identical over 8 bases. J gave up 7 bases and V 6 bases, and 8 bases lay outside the gene matches. The CDR3 has 12 amino acids. Germline CDR1 and CDR2: SQVTM and ANQGSEA. CDR3 bases: TGCAGCGTCGCGGACAGGGCCGGGGAGCAGTACTTC. Protein sequence: CSVADRAGEQYF.

The V call is TRBV5-6, the J call TRBJ2-5; D possibly uses TRBD1 or TRBD2 (6 bases each). Germline CDR1 reads SGHDT; CDR2 reads YYEEEE. The ends were cut back, 7 bases at V and 12 bases at J, with 16 bases in the middle. The length of the CDR3 is 11 residues. As DNA, the CDR3 is TGTGCCAGCTCTGGGGGGCGGAGGAAGTACTTC. Its protein product is CASSGGRRKYF. The complete variable domain, with remaining parts taken from reference TRBV5-6 and TRBJ2-5, reads DAGVTQSPTHLIKTRGQQVTLRCSPKSGHDTVSWYQQALGQGPQFIFQYYEEEERQRGNFPDRFSGHQFPNYSSELNVNALLLGDSALYLCASSGGRRKYFGPGTRLLVL.

This clonotype was counted between two and nine times. The gene calls are TRBV7-2 and TRBJ1-4; D not resolved. Trimming pared 5 bases from V and 4 bases from J, leaving 14 bases between. Germline CDR1 is SGHTA and CDR2 is FQGNSA. The CDR3 has 15 residues. The CDR3: CASSPMGLLNEKLFF. CDR3 nucleotide sequence: TGTGCCAGCAGCCCCATGGGCCTACTTAATGAAAAACTGTTTTTT. Full variable domain (rest looked up from reference TRBV7-2 and TRBJ1-4): GAGVSQSPSNKVTEKGKDVELRCDPISGHTALYWYRQSLGQGLEFLIYFQGNSAPDKSGLPSDRFSAERTGGSVSTLTIQRTQQEDSAVYLCASSPMGLLNEKLFFGSGTQLSVL.

J is TRBJ2-7 and V is TRBV9, with unresolved D. The J call may not be correct, given that the DNA end is closer to TRBJ2-5. The CDR3 is 14 residues long. Germline lookup yields CDR1 SGDLS and CDR2 YYNGEE. CDR3 protein: CASSVGPGQETQYF. CDR3 DNA: TGTGCCAGCAGCGTAGGGCCAGGTCAGGAGACCCAGTACTTC.

V and J are TRBV20-1 and TRBJ2-5, with D perhaps matching TRBD2 (6 bases). CDR1 and CDR2 (germline): DFQATT, SNEGSKA (reference sequence). Trimming removed 0 bases from V and 3 bases from J, with 14 bases in between. The CDR3 contains 15 residues. The CDR3 region has the DNA TGCAGTGCTAGAGATTCTAGTTGGGAGGAAGAGACCCAGTACTTC. It codes for CSARDSSWEEETQYF.

V gene TRBV20-1 combines with J gene TRBJ2-1, with 7 bases lining up with TRBD1. Looked up from germline, CDR1 is DFQATT and CDR2 is SNEGSKA (reference sequence). The J segment lost 5 bases and the V segment lost 5 bases, leaving 6 bases of the junction unmatched. The CDR3 is made up of 13 amino acids. CDR3 bases: TGCAGTGCTCTGGACAGGACCCACAATGAGCAGTTCTTC. Protein product: CSALDRTHNEQFF.

The CDR3 region has the DNA TGCGCCAGCAGCTTGGCGGCTCCCGGGGCCAACGTCCTGACTTTC. It translates to CASSLAAPGANVLTF. This sequence joins TRBV5-1 and TRBJ2-6; D remains ambiguous. V was shortened by 0 bases and J by 4 bases, with 8 bases between the two germline ends. The CDR3 runs 15 residues. Per germline, CDR1 SGHRS and CDR2 YFSETQ.